The next 7 T cell receptor beta chains were all read from a single sample in a study of T cells in Graves' hyperthyroidism and ophthalmopathy. RNA transcripts provided the source from which TCR beta CDR3 regions were amplified. The study used the HTBI primer set for a first-round RT-PCR of the TCR CDR3. TCRdb reprocessed the multiplex PCR reads via MiXCR and lists one record per CDR3 protein. The sample records about 720,000 distinct CDR3 sequences, roughly 20% being singletons. Material: blood. These receptors were taken from a woman aged 45-65 years with Graves' hyperthyroidism that later progressed to Graves' ophthalmopathy.

The table lists this clonotype with a few counts. A junction boundary mismatches the germline segment, possibly from a read error. The rearrangement joins TRBV3-1 to TRBJ2-5, with D tentatively TRBD2 (5 bases). The CDR3 sequence is 15 residues long. Germline V gene lookup returns CDR1 LGHDT and CDR2 YNNKEL (reference sequence). Here the CDR3 DNA reads TGTGCCACCAGCAAAATGACTACACGCACAGAGACCCAGTACTTC. Protein: CATSKMTTRTETQYF.

This clonotype was counted many times. The rearrangement joins TRBV7-6 to TRBJ2-7; 9 bases fit TRBD2. Unmatched junction bases numbered 3, after V lost 3 bases and J lost 3 bases. The germline gives CDR1 SGHVS, CDR2 FNYEAQ. The CDR3 runs 14 residues. In DNA form, the CDR3 reads TGTGCCAGCAGCTTTAGCGGGGGAGACTACGAGCAGTACTTC. Translating gives CASSFSGGDYEQYF. The full variable domain, completed using reference TRBV7-6 and TRBJ2-7, is GAGVSQSPRYKVTKRGQDVALRCDPISGHVSLYWYRQALGQGPEFLTYFNYEAQQDKSGLPNDRFSAERPEGSISTLTIQRTEQRDSAMYRCASSFSGGDYEQYFGPGTRLTVT.

This clonotype has a count of ten or more. The genes are TRBV12-3 or TRBV12-4 and TRBJ2-5, with D possibly being TRBD1 (5 bases). V was pared by 7 bases and J by 0 bases, with 21 bases between. This CDR3 spans 17 amino acids. The CDR3 region has the DNA TGTGCCAGCAAGGGCAGGGAATTTGGAAAGTACCAAGAGACCCAGTACTTC. Its translation is CASKGREFGKYQETQYF.

The rearrangement joins TRBV7-2 to TRBJ2-5, with 11 bases fitting TRBD2. V was clipped by 5 bases and J by 7 bases; unmatched bases: 15. The germline V gene encodes CDR1 SGHTA and CDR2 FQGNSA. The CDR3 is made up of 17 amino acids. CDR3 amino acids: CASSLLAGGPARRTQYF. The DNA of the CDR3 is TGTGCCAGCAGCCTTCTAGCGGGGGGCCCTGCCAGGCGGACCCAGTACTTC.

This clonotype was seen only a few times. This chain connects TRBV15 to TRBJ1-1; a weak D match, TRBD1 (5 bases). CDR1 LNHNV and CDR2 YYDKDF come from the germline V gene (reference sequence). Trimming pared 0 bases from V and 0 bases from J, leaving 11 bases between. The CDR3 covers 16 residues. The CDR3 bases are TGTGCCACCAGCAGAGATTTGGGGCACATGAACACTGAAGCTTTCTTT. This gives the protein CATSRDLGHMNTEAFF.

J is TRBJ1-6 and V is TRBV4-1; D is ambiguous. Trimming cost V 3 bases and J 3 bases, with 12 bases left between them. The germline CDR1 and CDR2 sequences are MGHRA and YSYEKL. This CDR3 contains 16 residues. The CDR3 bases are TGCGCCAGCAGCCAGGAACAGATCAGCTATAATTCACCCCTCCACTTT. Translated: CASSQEQISYNSPLHF.

In its sample, this clonotype was seen many times. The chain uses TRBV27 and TRBJ2-3; TRBD2 matches 12 bases. V lost 6 bases, J lost 0 bases, and 4 bases stayed unmatched. The CDR3 spans 16 residues. Germline CDR1 and CDR2: MNHEY and SMNVEV (reference sequence). The CDR3 is CASRRTSGVSTDTQYF. The DNA for the CDR3 is TGTGCCAGCAGAAGGACTAGCGGGGTTAGCACAGATACGCAGTATTTT.